This is a list of T cell receptor beta chains from one sample in a study of cytomegalovirus exposure and HLA in healthy donors. Data came from immunoSEQ multiplex PCR; TCRdb stores just in-frame clones and leaves some out. Of 110,000 or so clones listed, 75% to 90% were seen once; the top ten hold 6.5% to 7%. The source material was PBMCs. Receptors were obtained from a man younger than 40 in good health and CMV-seropositive. The CDR3 runs from the conserved cysteine through the conserved F or W. A D gene is named only where the DNA matches it firmly. For some rows the clone size is stated as once, few or many, or as a class when expanded; others skip it.

J gene: TRBJ1-2; V gene: TRBV6-6; D gene: NA; clone size: few; CDR3 length: 12; CDR3 protein: CASSYRTYGYTF; CDR3 DNA: TGTGCCAGCAGTTACAGGACTTATGGCTACACCTTC
J gene: TRBJ2-3; V gene: TRBV7-9; D gene: NA; clone size: NA; CDR3 length: 16; CDR3 protein: CASSLSSLPSTDTQYF; CDR3 DNA: TGTGCCAGCAGCTTAAGCTCCTTGCCTAGCACAGATACGCAGTATTTT
J gene: TRBJ2-7; V gene: TRBV29-1; D gene: TRBD2; clone size: once; CDR3 length: 13; CDR3 protein: CSVALAGGNEQYF; CDR3 DNA: TGCAGCGTCGCACTAGCGGGGGGCAACGAGCAGTACTTC
J gene: TRBJ2-5; V gene: TRBV5-1; D gene: NA; clone size: NA; CDR3 length: 14; CDR3 protein: CASSLGRGRETQYF; CDR3 DNA: TGCGCCAGCAGCTTGGGCAGGGGTCGGGAGACCCAGTACTTC
J gene: TRBJ2-5; V gene: TRBV5-8; D gene: TRBD2; clone size: NA; CDR3 length: 17; CDR3 protein: CASSPGLAGGHQETQYF; CDR3 DNA: TGTGCCAGCAGCCCGGGACTAGCGGGGGGACACCAAGAGACCCAGTACTTC
J gene: TRBJ2-7; V gene: TRBV4-3; D gene: TRBD1; clone size: once; CDR3 length: 14; CDR3 protein: CASSQEDRSDEQYF; CDR3 DNA: TGCGCCAGCAGCCAAGAGGACAGGTCCGACGAGCAGTACTTC
J gene: TRBJ1-1; V gene: TRBV19; D gene: NA; clone size: NA; CDR3 length: 12; CDR3 protein: CASSFSYTEAFF; CDR3 DNA: TGTGCCAGTAGCTTCTCCTACACTGAAGCTTTCTTT
J gene: TRBJ1-2; V gene: TRBV19; D gene: NA; clone size: NA; CDR3 length: 15; CDR3 protein: CASSPTPDSSYGYTF; CDR3 DNA: TGTGCCAGTAGCCCGACTCCCGACAGCTCCTATGGCTACACCTTC
J gene: TRBJ1-6; V gene: TRBV19; D gene: TRBD1; clone size: NA; CDR3 length: 16; CDR3 protein: CASSKTQTGSISPLHF; CDR3 DNA: TGTGCCAGTAGTAAGACCCAGACAGGGTCTATTTCACCCCTCCACTTT
J gene: TRBJ2-7; V gene: TRBV10-3; D gene: TRBD1; clone size: NA; CDR3 length: 13; CDR3 protein: CAISEDRVGEQYF; CDR3 DNA: TGTGCCATCAGTGAGGACAGGGTGGGGGAGCAGTACTTC
J gene: TRBJ2-5; V gene: TRBV7-2; D gene: NA; clone size: NA; CDR3 length: 14; CDR3 protein: CASSLGGGRETQYF; CDR3 DNA: TGTGCCAGCAGCTTAGGGGGGGGCAGAGAGACCCAGTACTTC
J gene: TRBJ1-5; V gene: TRBV30; D gene: TRBD1; clone size: NA; CDR3 length: 15; CDR3 protein: CAWSRTGNLNQPQHF; CDR3 DNA: TGTGCCTGGAGTCGGACAGGGAACCTCAATCAGCCCCAGCATTTT
J gene: TRBJ1-1; V gene: TRBV7-9; D gene: TRBD1; clone size: NA; CDR3 length: 14; CDR3 protein: CASSKVGGNTEAFF; CDR3 DNA: TGTGCCAGCAGCAAAGTAGGGGGCAACACTGAAGCTTTCTTT
J gene: TRBJ2-1; V gene: TRBV6-1; D gene: TRBD1; clone size: few; CDR3 length: 15; CDR3 protein: CASTRTGQGINEQFF; CDR3 DNA: TGTGCCAGCACCCGGACAGGGCAGGGGATCAATGAGCAGTTCTTC
J gene: TRBJ2-5; V gene: TRBV2; D gene: NA; clone size: NA; CDR3 length: 11; CDR3 protein: CASRPGKTQYF; CDR3 DNA: TGTGCCAGCCGACCGGGAAAGACCCAGTACTTC
J gene: TRBJ1-2; V gene: TRBV2; D gene: NA; clone size: NA; CDR3 length: 14; CDR3 protein: CASSVSGAGYGYTF; CDR3 DNA: TGTGCCAGCAGTGTATCAGGGGCCGGGTATGGCTACACCTTC
J gene: TRBJ2-7; V gene: TRBV10-2; D gene: NA; clone size: NA; CDR3 length: 12; CDR3 protein: CASSEDLYEQYF; CDR3 DNA: TGCGCCAGCAGTGAGGACTTATACGAGCAGTACTTC